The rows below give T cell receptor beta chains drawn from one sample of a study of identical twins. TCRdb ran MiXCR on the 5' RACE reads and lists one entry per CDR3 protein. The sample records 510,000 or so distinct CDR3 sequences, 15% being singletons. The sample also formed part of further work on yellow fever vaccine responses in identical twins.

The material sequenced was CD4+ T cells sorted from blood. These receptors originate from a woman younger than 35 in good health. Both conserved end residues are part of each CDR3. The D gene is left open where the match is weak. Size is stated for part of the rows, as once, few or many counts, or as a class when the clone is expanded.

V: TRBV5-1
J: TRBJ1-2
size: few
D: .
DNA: TGCGCCAGCAGCTTGGGGTCAGCGGAAGGAATTGGCGGCTACACCTTC
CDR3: CASSLGSAEGIGGYTF

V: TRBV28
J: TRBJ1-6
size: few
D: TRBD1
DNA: TGTGCCAGCAGTCCCGGACAGGGGGGGAGTTCACCCCTCCACTTT
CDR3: CASSPGQGGSSPLHF

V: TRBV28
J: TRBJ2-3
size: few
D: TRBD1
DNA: TGTGCCAGCAGTCCCCTCTCCCGGGACAGGACCACAGATACGCAGTATTTT
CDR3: CASSPLSRDRTTDTQYF

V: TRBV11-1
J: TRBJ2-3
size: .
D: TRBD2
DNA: TGTGCCAGCAGCTGGACTAGCGGGAGGTCAACCCGCACAGATACGCAGTATTTT
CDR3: CASSWTSGRSTRTDTQYF

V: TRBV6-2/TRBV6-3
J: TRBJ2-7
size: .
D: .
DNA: TGTGCCAGCAACATACTACCAAAGAGCTCCTACGAGCAGTACTTC
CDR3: CASNILPKSSYEQYF

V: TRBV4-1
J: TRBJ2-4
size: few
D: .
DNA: TGCGCCAGCGGCCATCCAGCGGCTAAAAACATTCAGTACTTC
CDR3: CASGHPAAKNIQYF

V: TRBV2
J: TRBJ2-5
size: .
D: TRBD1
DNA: TGTGCCAGCAATCGGGACAGGGCGCAAGAGACCCAGTACTTC
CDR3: CASNRDRAQETQYF

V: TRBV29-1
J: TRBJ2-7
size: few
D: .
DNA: TGCAGCGTTGTTTGGCAGGGTCTCTACGAGCAGTACTTC
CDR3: CSVVWQGLYEQYF

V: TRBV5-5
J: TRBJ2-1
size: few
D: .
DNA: TGTGCCAGCAGCTCCAACCCGACAAATGAGCAGTTCTTC
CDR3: CASSSNPTNEQFF

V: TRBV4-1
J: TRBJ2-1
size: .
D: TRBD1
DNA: TGCGCCAGCAGCCAAGACGGGGACAGAATCTACAATGAGCAGTTCTTC
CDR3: CASSQDGDRIYNEQFF

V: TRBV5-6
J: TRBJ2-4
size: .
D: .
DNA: TGTGCCAGCAGGGGTGACGAAAACATTCAGTACTTC
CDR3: CASRGDENIQYF

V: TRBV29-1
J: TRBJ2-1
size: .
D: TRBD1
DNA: TGCAGTATACCCGACAGGGTATCTTACAATGAGCAGTTCTTC
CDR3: CSIPDRVSYNEQFF

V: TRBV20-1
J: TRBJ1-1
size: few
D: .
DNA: TGCAGTGCGATGTCGGAGCCGGGGCGGAACACTGAAGCTTTCTTT
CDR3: CSAMSEPGRNTEAFF

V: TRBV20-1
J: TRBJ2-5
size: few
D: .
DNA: TGCAGTGCTAGGAACCAAGAGACCCAGTACTTC
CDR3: CSARNQETQYF

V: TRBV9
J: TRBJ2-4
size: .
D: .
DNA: TGTGCCAGCAGCGTAGAGGGGGAAAACATTCAGTACTTC
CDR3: CASSVEGENIQYF

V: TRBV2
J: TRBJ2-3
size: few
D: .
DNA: TGTGCCAGCAGTGGCGTGGGGAACACAGATACGCAGTATTTT
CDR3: CASSGVGNTDTQYF

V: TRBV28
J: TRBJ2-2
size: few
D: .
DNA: TGTGCCAGCAGTTTGGTCAACAGGGCGGTCGGGGAGCTGTTTTTT
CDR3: CASSLVNRAVGELFF

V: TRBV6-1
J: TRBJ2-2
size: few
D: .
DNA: TGTGCCAGCAGTCCCGGGACTCAATACACCGGGGAGCTGTTTTTT
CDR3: CASSPGTQYTGELFF

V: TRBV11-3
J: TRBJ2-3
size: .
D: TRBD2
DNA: TGTGCCAGCAGCCCAGGAGGGACTAGGAGAGATACGCAGTATTTT
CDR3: CASSPGGTRRDTQYF

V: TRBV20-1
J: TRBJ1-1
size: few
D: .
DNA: TGCAGTGCTAGAGTGGGCAGGGGAGCTTTCTTT
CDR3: CSARVGRGAFF

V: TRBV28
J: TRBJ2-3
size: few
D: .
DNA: TGTGCCAGCAGTCCGCCGGGTCGCGACACGCAGTATTTT
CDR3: CASSPPGRDTQYF

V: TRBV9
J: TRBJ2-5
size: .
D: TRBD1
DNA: TGTGCCAGCAGCCCGAGGACAGGGGTTGGGGGGGAGACCCAGTACTTC
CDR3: CASSPRTGVGGETQYF

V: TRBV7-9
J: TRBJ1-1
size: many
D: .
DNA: TGTGCCAGCAGCTTCTCAGGGTTGACGAACACTGAAGCTTTCTTT
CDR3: CASSFSGLTNTEAFF

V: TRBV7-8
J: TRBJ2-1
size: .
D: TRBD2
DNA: TGTGCCAGCAGCATCGGACTAGCATCCTACAATGAGCAGTTCTTC
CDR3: CASSIGLASYNEQFF

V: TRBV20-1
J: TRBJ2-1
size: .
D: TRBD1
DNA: TGCAGTGCTACCGACAGGGGTGAGCAGTTCTTC
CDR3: CSATDRGEQFF

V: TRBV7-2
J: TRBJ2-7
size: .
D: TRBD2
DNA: TGTGCCAGCAGCTTAGTAGCGGGATACTCCTACGAGCAGTACTTC
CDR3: CASSLVAGYSYEQYF

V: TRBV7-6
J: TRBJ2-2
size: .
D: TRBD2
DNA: TGTGCCAGCAGCTTAGTCCCTGGGACTAGCGGGGGCGCGAACACCGGGGAGCTGTTTTTT
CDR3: CASSLVPGTSGGANTGELFF

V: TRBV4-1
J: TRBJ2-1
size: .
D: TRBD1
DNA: TGCGCCAGCAGCCAAAGGGACAGGGGGGACAATGAGCAGTTCTTC
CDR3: CASSQRDRGDNEQFF

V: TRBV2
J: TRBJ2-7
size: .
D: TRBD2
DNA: TGTGCCTGCAGCTTATACAGACTAGCGGGCACTAACTCCTACGAGCAGTACTTC
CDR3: CACSLYRLAGTNSYEQYF

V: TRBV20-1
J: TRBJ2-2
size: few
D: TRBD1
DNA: TGCAGTGCTCGAGACAGGGATAACACCGGGGAGCTGTTTTTT
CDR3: CSARDRDNTGELFF

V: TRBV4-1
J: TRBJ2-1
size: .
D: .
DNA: TGCGCCAGCAGACGCGGGACTTCCTCGAGCTCCTACAATGAGCAGTTCTTC
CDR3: CASRRGTSSSSYNEQFF

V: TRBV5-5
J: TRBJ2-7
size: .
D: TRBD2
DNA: TGTGCCAGCAGCTCGGGGCTAGCGGGAGGGCCAACCTACGAGCAGTACTTC
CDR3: CASSSGLAGGPTYEQYF

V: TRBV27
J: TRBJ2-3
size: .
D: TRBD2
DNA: TGTGCCAGCAGTTTATCGTTGACTAGCGGGAGCTCAGATACGCAGTATTTT
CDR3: CASSLSLTSGSSDTQYF

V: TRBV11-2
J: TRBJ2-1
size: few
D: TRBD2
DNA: TGTGCCAGCAGCACTAGCGGGAGTTACCACAATGAGCAGTTCTTC
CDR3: CASSTSGSYHNEQFF

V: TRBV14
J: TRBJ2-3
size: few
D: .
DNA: TGTGCCAGCAGCCCAGTCAGACAGAAATTGGGTGATACGCAGTATTTT
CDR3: CASSPVRQKLGDTQYF

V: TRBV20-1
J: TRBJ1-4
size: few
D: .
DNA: TGCAGTGCTAGAGATCGACGGGACACTAGTGAAAAACTGTTTTTT
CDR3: CSARDRRDTSEKLFF

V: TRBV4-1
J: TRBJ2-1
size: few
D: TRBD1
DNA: TGCGCCAGCAGCACTTTGACAGGGAACAATGAGCAGTTCTTC
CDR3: CASSTLTGNNEQFF

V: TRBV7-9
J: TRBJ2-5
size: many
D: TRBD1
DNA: TGTGCCAGCAGTCCGGGACAGCCGCAAGAGACCCAGTACTTC
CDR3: CASSPGQPQETQYF

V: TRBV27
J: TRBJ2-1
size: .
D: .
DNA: TGTGCCAGCAGTTTACGGGGTGTAGCGGCTTACAATGAGCAGTTCTTC
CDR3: CASSLRGVAAYNEQFF

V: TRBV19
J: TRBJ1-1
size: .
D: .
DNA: TGTGCCAGTAGTACATCCATGAACACTGAAGCTTTCTTT
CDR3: CASSTSMNTEAFF

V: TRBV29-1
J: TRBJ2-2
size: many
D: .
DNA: TGCAGCGTTAGGGACACCGGGGAGCTGTTTTTT
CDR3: CSVRDTGELFF

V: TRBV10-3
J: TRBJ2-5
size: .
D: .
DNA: TGTGCCATCAGGGAGGGAGGACAAGAGACCCAGTACTTC
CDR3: CAIREGGQETQYF

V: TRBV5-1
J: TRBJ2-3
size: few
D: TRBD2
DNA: TGCGCCAGCAGCATCCGACTAGCGGAGAGCACAGATACGCAGTATTTT
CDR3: CASSIRLAESTDTQYF

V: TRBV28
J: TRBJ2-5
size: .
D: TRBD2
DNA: TGTGCCAGCAGCACAACAGGACTAGCGGAAAGGGAGACCCAGTACTTC
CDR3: CASSTTGLAERETQYF

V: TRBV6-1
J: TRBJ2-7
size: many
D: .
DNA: TGTGCCAGCAGTGAACCGGGCCTATCTTCCTACGAGCAGTACTTC
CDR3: CASSEPGLSSYEQYF

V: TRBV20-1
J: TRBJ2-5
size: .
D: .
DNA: TGCAGTGCTAGATTCCGGGATAACCAAGAGACCCAGTACTTC
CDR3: CSARFRDNQETQYF

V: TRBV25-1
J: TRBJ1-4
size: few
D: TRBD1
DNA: TGTGCCAGCAGTGATTACAGGGGGCAGGATGAAAAACTGTTTTTT
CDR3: CASSDYRGQDEKLFF

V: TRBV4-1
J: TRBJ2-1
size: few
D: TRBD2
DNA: TGCGCCAGCAGCCAACGGCTAGCGGAAAATGAGCAGTTCTTC
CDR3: CASSQRLAENEQFF